A single T cell receptor (beta chain) is shown here with its context. Its antigen is not yet known. One base away there is no much larger clone; base qualities are not given. At one collaborating source in Seattle, patients were enrolled during active infection and were followed longitudinally through the course of disease. Collaborating institutions collected whole blood in K2EDTA tubes following their own protocols. For TCRbeta analysis, collaborators shipped samples as frozen whole blood, isolated PBMCs, or DNA extracted from either of those sample types. These data are taken from a study of blood T cell repertoires in COVID-19 (dated by TCRdb to about 2020). For context, the study as a whole: Samples covering the acute and convalescent phases of COVID-19 were provided by collaborators in the United States, Italy and Spain. The prospective study material was composed of cDNA or gDNA derived from T cells, B-cell-depleted T cells, or PBMCs. A freely available public database, intended as a resource for researchers studying the immune response to SARS-CoV-2, is where the repertoires were released. Deeply sampled blood TCRbeta repertoires from subjects exposed to, actively infected with, or recovered from COVID-19 were included in the dataset. Sample metadata almost always included a de-identified subject ID, COVID-19 status, age in years and sex. Where available, HLA class I and class II types were obtained from metadata supplied by the sample provider rather than from assay-based typing. Samples were obtained from the ongoing ImmuneRACE study (first 160 participants) and from 1,000 to 1,500 subjects provided by 6 global collaborators.

Overall results and qualifications from the work: How much clinical and demographic metadata was included differed by source and by participant, and the metadata was provided uncurated.

V lost 2 bases and J lost 0 bases; the stretch between them is 17 bases long. The CDR3 measures 16 amino acids from cysteine to valine. The only DNA kept is the CDR3, 48 bases in frame from the first base. The CDR1 and CDR2 encoded by the germline V gene (reference sequence) are GTSNPN and SVGIG. TCRbeta CDR3 regions were amplified from genomic DNA using the immunoSEQ Assay, a bias-controlled multiplex PCR. In the original analysis: Within the assay, amplification of reference gene primers was used to estimate how many nucleated cells each sample contained. To quantify the absolute abundance of each unique TCRbeta CDR3 rearrangement, sequence reads were collapsed and filtered. For each sample, productive Simpson clonality was calculated by taking the square root of Simpson's diversity index across productive rearrangements. In TCRdb, the immuneACCESS table is reduced to in-frame sequences with V and J assigned. These tables do not hold every clone; where another copy was compared, an unresolved V gene accounts for under half, and the others remain unexplained. From that table come the V and J calls and clone size; the DNA was used to work out D and trimming. This sample gives 50,000 to 60,000 clones in total; about 86% of them show up just once. The ten top clones hold roughly 9.3% of the sample.

This receptor was obtained from an elderly man with COVID-19, enrolled during active disease. The rearranged chain carries TRBV30 and TRBJ2-7; perhaps TRBD1 is the D gene, with 7 bases matching. The sample taken for sequencing was peripheral blood. The sequenced DNA: TGTGCCTGGAGTCGGGGTGGAGGGGGCGGCTCCTACGAGCAGTACGTC. This codes for CAWSRGGGGGSYEQYV.